This is a list of T cell receptor beta chains from one sample in a study of cytomegalovirus exposure and HLA in healthy donors. Assay used: immunoSEQ multiplex PCR; TCRdb lists only in-frame clones, some missing. The sample yields about 120,000 clones, about 61% seen once. Material: PBMCs. Every receptor here comes from a man between 18 and 29 years old in good health and CMV-seropositive. Each CDR3 is given with its conserved first and last residue. The order of the fields is D gene, V gene, clone size, J gene, CDR3 protein, CDR3 DNA. A D gene is named only where the DNA matches it firmly. Rows give clone size only sometimes, using once, few, many, or a class for an expanded clone.

NA	TRBV28	NA	TRBJ2-6	CASSLSGAGRSGANVLTF	TGTGCCAGCAGTTTATCAGGGGCCGGACGCTCTGGGGCCAACGTCCTGACTTTC
NA	TRBV10-2	NA	TRBJ2-1	CATSQGRGEQFF	TGCGCCACCAGTCAGGGGCGCGGTGAGCAGTTCTTC
TRBD2	TRBV7-2	NA	TRBJ2-5	CASSLDASGGTETQYF	TGTGCCAGCAGCTTAGATGCGTCGGGGGGGACAGAGACCCAGTACTTC
TRBD1	TRBV5-4	NA	TRBJ1-3	CASSSTGVTRNTIYF	TGTGCCAGCAGCTCCACAGGGGTTACTAGAAACACCATATATTTT
NA	TRBV4-1	NA	TRBJ1-6	CASSPPSTGSPLHF	TGCGCCAGCAGCCCCCCCTCGACAGGTTCACCCCTCCACTTT
NA	TRBV9	NA	TRBJ1-2	CASSVDGGYYGYTF	TGTGCCAGCAGCGTAGACGGGGGGTACTATGGCTACACCTTC
TRBD1	TRBV27	NA	TRBJ2-7	CASSLKTGGVYEQYF	TGTGCCAGCAGTTTGAAGACAGGGGGCGTTTACGAGCAGTACTTC
NA	TRBV7-8	NA	TRBJ1-1	CASSLGQGFWNTEAFF	TGTGCCAGCAGCTTAGGGCAGGGGTTCTGGAACACTGAAGCTTTCTTT
TRBD1	TRBV5-4	NA	TRBJ1-6	CASSLGGGKGNSPLHF	TGTGCCAGCAGCTTGGGAGGGGGCAAGGGTAATTCACCCCTCCACTTT
TRBD1	TRBV5-6	NA	TRBJ1-1	CASSLIAGQGAVEAFF	TGTGCCAGCAGCTTGATTGCGGGACAGGGGGCCGTTGAAGCTTTCTTT
NA	TRBV9	NA	TRBJ2-3	CASTGAGTDTQYF	TGTGCCAGCACTGGGGCCGGCACAGATACGCAGTATTTT
NA	TRBV5-8	NA	TRBJ2-3	CASSLGQSGTQYF	TGTGCCAGCAGCTTGGGACAGTCCGGTACGCAGTATTTT
NA	TRBV12-5	NA	TRBJ1-1	CASGLDDRGNTEAFF	TGTGCTAGTGGTTTGGACGACCGGGGAAACACTGAAGCTTTCTTT
NA	TRBV5-1	NA	TRBJ2-5	CASSLNPLTEQYF	TGCGCCAGCAGCTTGAACCCTCTCACTGAGCAGTACTTC
TRBD1	TRBV7-9	few	TRBJ2-7	CASSPDRSEQYF	TGTGCCAGCAGCCCGGACAGGAGCGAGCAGTACTTC
NA	TRBV4-2	NA	TRBJ1-4	CASSQVQGSMQTNEKLFF	TGTGCCAGCAGCCAAGTTCAGGGATCAATGCAGACTAATGAAAAACTGTTTTTT
NA	TRBV18	NA	TRBJ1-4	CASSPRGEKLFF	TGTGCCAGCTCACCACGTGGCGAAAAACTGTTTTTT
NA	TRBV19	NA	TRBJ1-2	CASRRGENPPNYGYTF	TGTGCCAGTAGAAGAGGAGAAAACCCCCCTAACTATGGCTACACCTTC
NA	TRBV2	NA	TRBJ2-1	CASSLSEVSSYNEQFF	TGTGCCAGCAGTCTTTCGGAGGTAAGCTCCTACAATGAGCAGTTCTTC
TRBD1	TRBV11-3	NA	TRBJ2-7	CASSQSRGYYEQYF	TGTGCCAGCAGCCAATCCAGGGGGTACTACGAGCAGTACTTC
NA	TRBV6-5	once	TRBJ2-1	CASSHLPGSNEQFF	TGTGCCAGCAGTCATCTTCCGGGGAGTAATGAGCAGTTCTTC
NA	TRBV4-1	few	TRBJ1-2	CASSQEIGRNYGYTF	TGCGCCAGCAGCCAAGAGATTGGTCGGAACTATGGCTACACCTTC
NA	TRBV5-1	NA	TRBJ1-6	CASSLAGKDSPLHF	TGCGCCAGCAGCTTAGCAGGGAAGGATTCACCCCTCCACTTT
NA	TRBV4-2	NA	TRBJ2-1	CASSRFKGGASYNEQFF	TGTGCCAGCAGCCGATTTAAAGGGGGGGCCTCCTACAATGAGCAGTTCTTC
TRBD2	TRBV5-1	NA	TRBJ2-3	CASRPYSGVKRTDTQYF	TGCGCCAGCAGACCCTATAGCGGGGTGAAACGCACAGATACGCAGTATTTT
TRBD1	TRBV7-6	NA	TRBJ1-5	CASSLGQGPNQPQHF	TGTGCCAGCAGCTTAGGACAGGGTCCCAATCAGCCCCAGCATTTT
NA	TRBV9	NA	TRBJ2-2	CASSSKTHTGELFF	TGTGCCAGCAGCTCAAAAACTCACACCGGGGAGCTGTTTTTT
NA	TRBV7-9	NA	TRBJ1-5	CASSTDRLPPSNQPQHF	TGTGCCAGCAGCACGGACAGATTACCTCCTAGCAATCAGCCCCAGCATTTT
NA	TRBV19	NA	TRBJ1-6	CASRPTRNSPLHF	TGTGCCAGTAGACCCACGAGGAATTCACCCCTCCACTTT
TRBD1	TRBV7-6	NA	TRBJ2-2	CASSLARGQDTGELFF	TGTGCCAGCAGCTTAGCAAGGGGGCAAGACACCGGGGAGCTGTTTTTT
NA	TRBV7-9	NA	TRBJ1-4	CASSPGWGTNEKLFF	TGTGCCAGCAGCCCAGGGTGGGGTACTAATGAAAAACTGTTTTTT
NA	TRBV7-9	NA	TRBJ2-7	CASSSGGDPSYEQYF	TGTGCCAGCAGCTCCGGCGGGGACCCCTCCTACGAGCAGTACTTC
TRBD1	TRBV19	NA	TRBJ1-5	CASSIDINRGTNQPQHF	TGTGCCAGTAGTATAGACATAAACAGGGGGACCAATCAGCCCCAGCATTTT
TRBD2	TRBV6-5	NA	TRBJ2-3	CASSCSGGGTDTQYF	TGTGCCAGCAGTTGCAGCGGGGGTGGCACAGATACGCAGTATTTT
NA	TRBV25-1	NA	TRBJ1-1	CASSPGTSNTEAFF	TGTGCCAGCAGCCCGGGGACATCAAACACTGAAGCTTTCTTT
NA	TRBV10-1	once	TRBJ2-2	CASSESYTGELFF	TGCGCCAGCAGTGAGTCCTATACCGGGGAGCTGTTTTTT
NA	TRBV10-1	few	TRBJ1-2	CASSEQQGYGYTF	TGCGCCAGCAGTGAACAACAGGGATATGGCTACACCTTC
TRBD1	TRBV11-2	NA	TRBJ1-1	CASSVTGGYLNTEAFF	TGTGCCAGCAGCGTCACAGGGGGCTATTTGAACACTGAAGCTTTCTTT
TRBD2	TRBV5-1	NA	TRBJ2-1	CASSFSFSGGAYNEQFF	TGCGCCAGCAGCTTCAGTTTCAGCGGGGGGGCCTACAATGAGCAGTTCTTC
TRBD2	TRBV2	once	TRBJ2-2	CASSEGLAGWELFF	TGTGCCAGCAGTGAAGGACTAGCGGGGTGGGAGCTGTTTTTT
NA	TRBV19	NA	TRBJ2-7	CASSLGGVDNEQYF	TGTGCCAGTAGTTTAGGGGGGGTCGACAACGAGCAGTACTTC
NA	TRBV9	NA	TRBJ2-3	CASSVGGGPTDTQYF	TGTGCCAGCAGCGTAGGGGGGGGGCCCACAGATACGCAGTATTTT